The source of this T cell receptor (beta chain) is a study of beta chain features in type 1 diabetes. Study-level points and caveats: Significant though moderate, a shortening of TCRB CDR3s appeared in all four CD4+ subsets of Type 1 diabetes patients.

Trimming removed 5 bases at V and 6 bases at J, with 12 bases between. Germline CDR1 and CDR2: MNHEY and SVGAGI. The CDR3 sequence is 13 residues long. Every isolated RNA sample was fully reverse transcribed, so sequencing captured expressed TCRB transcripts. Naive, central memory and regulatory T cell samples averaged about 3.6 million immunoSEQ reads each. Assay used: immunoSEQ multiplex PCR; TCRdb lists only in-frame clones, some missing. The table lists around 140,000 clones, 10% to 15% of them singletons. Donors contributed one heparinised blood draw apiece, averaging about 116 mL. Sorting of CD4+ naive, central memory, regulatory and stem cell-like memory cells was performed via CD45RO/CCR7/CD25/CD127/CD95/CD27. Notes on this clone: Its cognate antigen is unknown.

The chain couples TRBV6-5 to TRBJ2-3, with D possibly matching TRBD2 (6 bases). Sequencing was performed on central memory CD4+ T cells from blood. The sequence derives from a man aged 18 to 35 with type 1 diabetes. CDR3: CASSRRERDTQYF. CDR3 nucleotide sequence: TGTGCCAGCAGTCGCCGGGAGCGGGATACGCAGTATTTT.